This T cell receptor (beta chain) emerged from a study of blood T cell repertoires in COVID-19 (dated by TCRdb to the early 2020s). Turning to the overall study: Samples from collaborators originated in the United States, Italy and Spain and spanned both the acute and convalescent phases of COVID-19. The material from the prospective study consisted of cDNA or gDNA derived from T cells, B-cell-depleted T cells, or PBMCs. Subjects who had been exposed to COVID-19, were actively infected with it, or had recovered from it provided the deeply sampled blood TCRbeta repertoires that made up the dataset. The repertoires were released in a freely available public database meant as a resource for research on the immune response to SARS-CoV-2. The samples were drawn from two sources: the first 160 participants of the ongoing ImmuneRACE study, and 950 to 1,500 subjects contributed by 6 global collaborators. The sample metadata nearly always contained a de-identified subject ID, COVID-19 status, age in years and sex. Where available, HLA class I and class II types were taken from metadata supplied by the sample provider and were not determined by assay-based typing.

Overall results and qualifications from the work: How much clinical and demographic metadata was included differed by source and by participant, and the metadata was provided uncurated.

One collaborating source in Seattle enrolled patients while the patients were actively infected and followed the patients over time throughout the course of disease. Whole blood was collected in K2EDTA tubes by collaborating institutions according to the institutions' own protocols. Collaborator samples were shipped for TCRbeta analysis as frozen whole blood, isolated PBMCs, or DNA extracted from either sample type. Worth noting for this clone: Its antigen remains unidentified. No base quality information exists; no much larger clone differs at one position.

The immunoSEQ Assay, a bias-controlled multiplex PCR, was used to amplify TCRbeta CDR3 regions from genomic DNA. The original pipeline was this. Within the assay, amplification of reference gene primers was used to estimate how many nucleated cells each sample contained. To quantify the absolute abundance of each unique TCRbeta CDR3 rearrangement, sequence reads were collapsed and filtered. For each sample, productive Simpson clonality was calculated by taking the square root of Simpson's diversity index across productive rearrangements. TCRdb stores this immuneACCESS table with in-frame sequences only. Part of the clones is absent; in the studies checked, under half of the shortfall reflects unresolved V genes, and no reason is known for the rest. The V and J calls and the clone size are those of that table, but D and trimming were determined from the DNA. The sample table records almost 95,000 clones; roughly nine tenths of these occur just once. 15% to 20% of the sample is held by the ten biggest clonotypes.

V loses 2 bases at its end and J loses 5 bases; junction bases beyond the gene matches: 3. From the germline V gene (reference sequence), CDR1 is SEHNR and CDR2 is FQNEAQ. The CDR3 spans 15 residues, from the cysteine through the phenylalanine. This entry keeps only the CDR3 DNA: 45 bases, framed from base 1. This clonotype originated in a woman aged 55 to 70 with COVID-19, enrolled during active disease. This receptor chain uses TRBV7-9 and TRBJ2-3; 11 central bases correspond to TRBD2. Sequencing was carried out using peripheral blood. The DNA sequence is given as TGTGCCAGCAGCTTATATGGGACTAGCGGAGATACGCAGTATTTT. It codes for CASSLYGTSGDTQYF. The CDR3, completed at both ends by the reference TRBV7-9 and TRBJ2-3 genes, gives the full variable domain DTGVSQNPRHKITKRGQNVTFRCDPISEHNRLYWYRQTLGQGPEFLTYFQNEAQLEKSRLLSDRFSAERPKGSFSTLEIQRTEQGDSAMYLCASSLYGTSGDTQYFGPGTRLTVL.